The 2 T cell receptor beta chains reported below all come from one sample, sequenced in a study of OX40 agonist ivuxolimab in advanced cancers. The protocol was immunoSEQ multiplex PCR, while the TCRdb copy is restricted to in-frame clones and leaves out a portion. The sample includes some 61,000 clones, about nine tenths of them seen just once. The specimen comprised CD4+ or CD8+ T cells sorted from blood, sampled in a trial of the OX40 agonist ivuxolimab. The receptors were gathered from an adult with an advanced solid tumor such as melanoma, head and neck, liver or kidney cancer.

This chain connects TRBV27 to TRBJ2-3; unclear D gene. The V end was cut by 2 bases, the J end by 0 bases, with 18 bases between. The CDR3 extends over 18 amino acids. Germline lookup yields CDR1 MNHEY and CDR2 SMNVEV (reference sequence). The CDR3 region is CASSLRLQSFGSTDTQYF. The CDR3 DNA follows: TGTGCCAGCAGTTTACGACTTCAGAGTTTCGGGAGCACAGATACGCAGTATTTT.

The rearrangement joins TRBV30 to TRBJ1-1, with 9 bases fitting TRBD1. CDR3 length: 13 residues. Per germline, CDR1 GTSNPN and CDR2 SVGIG (reference sequence). With 3 bases clipped from V and 6 bases from J, the junction kept 5 bases outside the gene matches. This CDR3 reads CAWRGTGYPEAFF. As DNA, the CDR3 is TGTGCCTGGAGAGGGACAGGGTACCCTGAAGCTTTCTTT.